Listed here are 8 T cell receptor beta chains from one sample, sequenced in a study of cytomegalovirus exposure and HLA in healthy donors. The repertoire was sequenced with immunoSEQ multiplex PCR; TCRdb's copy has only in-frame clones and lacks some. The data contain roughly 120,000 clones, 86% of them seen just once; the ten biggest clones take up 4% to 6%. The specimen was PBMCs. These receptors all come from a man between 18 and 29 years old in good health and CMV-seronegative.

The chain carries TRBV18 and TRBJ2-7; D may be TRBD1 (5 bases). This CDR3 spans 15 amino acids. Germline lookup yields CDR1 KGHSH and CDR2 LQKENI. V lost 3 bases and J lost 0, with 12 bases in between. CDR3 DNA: TGTGCCAGCTCACCGATGACAGTTAGCTCCTACGAGCAGTACTTC. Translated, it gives CASSPMTVSSYEQYF.

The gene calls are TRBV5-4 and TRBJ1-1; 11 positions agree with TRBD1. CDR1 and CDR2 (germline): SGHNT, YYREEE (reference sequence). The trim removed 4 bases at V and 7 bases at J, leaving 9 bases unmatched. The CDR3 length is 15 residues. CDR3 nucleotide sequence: TGTGCCAGCAGCCGTATCGGACAGGGGGCGGATGAAGCTTTCTTT. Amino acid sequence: CASSRIGQGADEAFF.

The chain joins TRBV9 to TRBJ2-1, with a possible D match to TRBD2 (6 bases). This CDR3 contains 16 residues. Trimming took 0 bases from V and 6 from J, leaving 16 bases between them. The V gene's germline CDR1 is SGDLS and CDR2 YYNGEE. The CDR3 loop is CASSVGGGAGTNEQFF. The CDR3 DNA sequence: TGTGCCAGCAGCGTAGGAGGAGGGGCCGGCACCAATGAGCAGTTCTTC.

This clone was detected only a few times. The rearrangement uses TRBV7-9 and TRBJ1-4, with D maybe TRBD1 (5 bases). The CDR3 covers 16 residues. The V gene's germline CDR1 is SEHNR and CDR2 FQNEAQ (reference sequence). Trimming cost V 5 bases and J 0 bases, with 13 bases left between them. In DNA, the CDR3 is TGTGCCAGCAGCCCCGGAAGGGGTGCAACTAATGAAAAACTGTTTTTT. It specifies CASSPGRGATNEKLFF.

CDR3 protein: CASSQDGQGANSPLHF. In nucleotides, the CDR3 is TGTGCCAGCAGCCAAGATGGCCAGGGGGCAAATTCACCCCTCCACTTT. The gene calls are TRBV4-2 and TRBJ1-6, with 8 nucleotides matching TRBD1. J lost 7 bases, V lost 0 bases, and 5 bases had no gene match. The CDR3 sequence is 16 residues long. The germline V gene has CDR1 LGHNA and CDR2 YNFKEQ.

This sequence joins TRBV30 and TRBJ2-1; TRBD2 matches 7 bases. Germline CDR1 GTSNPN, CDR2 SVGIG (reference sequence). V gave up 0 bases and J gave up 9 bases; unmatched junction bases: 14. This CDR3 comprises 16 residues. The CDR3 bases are TGTGCCTGGAGTGTAATACTAGCGACAGCAGTTGGTGAGCAGTTCTTC. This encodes CAWSVILATAVGEQFF. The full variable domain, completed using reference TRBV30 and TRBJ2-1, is SQTIHQWPATLVQPVGSPLSLECTVEGTSNPNLYWYRQAAGRGLQLLFYSVGIGQISSEVPQNLSASRPQDRQFILSSKKLLLSDSGFYLCAWSVILATAVGEQFFGPGTRLTVL.

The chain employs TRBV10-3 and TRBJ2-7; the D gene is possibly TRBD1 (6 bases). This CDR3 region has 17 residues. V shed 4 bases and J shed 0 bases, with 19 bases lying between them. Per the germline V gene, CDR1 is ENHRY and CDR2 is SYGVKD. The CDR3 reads CAISGHSTGRSSYEQYF. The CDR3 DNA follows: TGTGCCATCAGTGGACATTCGACAGGACGCAGCTCCTACGAGCAGTACTTC.

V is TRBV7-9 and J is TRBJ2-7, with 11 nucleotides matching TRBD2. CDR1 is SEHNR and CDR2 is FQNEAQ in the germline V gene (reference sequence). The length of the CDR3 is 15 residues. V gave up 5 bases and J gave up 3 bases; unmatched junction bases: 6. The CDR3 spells CASSPSGTSGYEQYF. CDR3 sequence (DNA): TGTGCCAGCAGCCCATCCGGGACTAGCGGCTACGAGCAGTACTTC.